This section outlines one T cell receptor beta chain sequence together with its context. These data originate in a study of T cell changes during pregnancy in multiple sclerosis. Germline assignment: CDR1 MNHNY and CDR2 SVGAGI (reference sequence). The CDR3 runs 13 residues. J was trimmed by 6 bases and V by 11 bases; bases with no gene match: 7. Data came from immunoSEQ multiplex PCR; TCRdb stores just in-frame clones and leaves some out. The repertoire consists of approximately 93,000 clones, with 75% to 95% occurring once and the leading ten covering around 2%. The material sequenced was peripheral blood, taken in the first trimester of pregnancy. The receptor comes from a female donor in good health, enrolled as a control in a pregnancy study. This sequence joins TRBV6-6 and TRBJ1-4; TRBD1 matches 9 bases. The chain's CDR3 is CAGSTGGYEKLFF. The CDR3 DNA follows: TGTGCCGGGTCGACAGGGGGTTATGAAAAACTGTTTTTT.